Sequencing of this T cell receptor beta chain was carried out in a study of blood T cell repertoires in COVID-19. Looking at the study overall: Spain, Italy and the United States supplied samples that represented acute and convalescent COVID-19. PBMCs, B-cell-depleted T cells, or T cells provided the cDNA or gDNA that made up the material.

Seattle's cohort entered during active infection and was followed longitudinally. Repertoires were generated with immunoSEQ multiplex PCR, while TCRdb's copy carries only in-frame clones and drops some. This sample carries 100,000 to 150,000 clones, 85% of them seen once, and the ten largest clones take around 3%. The CDR3 contains 14 residues. V dropped 5 bases and J dropped 4 bases, with 15 bases sitting between them. Germline CDR1 is MNHEY and CDR2 is SMNVEV (reference sequence). The sequencing sample was made of peripheral blood. The clonotype comes from a woman older than 75 with COVID-19, enrolled during active disease. This chain joins TRBV27 and TRBJ2-7; TRBD1 is a possible D gene (6 bases). The CDR3: CASSRNRDKYEQYF. The CDR3, as DNA: TGTGCCAGCAGTAGGAACCGGGACAAGTACGAGCAGTACTTC.